This TCR beta chain was documented in a study of blood T cell repertoires in COVID-19. On the study more broadly: Samples came from the United States, Italy and Spain, spanning acute and convalescent COVID-19.

V trimming: 7 bases; J trimming: 5 bases; junction bases outside the gene matches: 17. Germline CDR1 reads LNHDA; CDR2 reads SQIVND (reference sequence). CDR3 length equals 17 residues. Study processing details: Reference gene primers were amplified, and this amplification served to estimate nucleated cell counts. Sequenced by immunoSEQ multiplex PCR; TCRdb stores in-frame clones only, minus some. V, J and clone size are those of that table, while D and trimming were read from the DNA. In the table there are roughly 150,000 clones, more than 75% of which are singletons. Patients from Seattle were sampled longitudinally, starting during active infection.

The sample consisted of peripheral blood. This receptor was taken from a woman aged 55-69 years with COVID-19, enrolled during active disease. V is TRBV19 and J is TRBJ1-1; 9 positions match TRBD1. The CDR3 protein is CASTASGTGRRGTEAFF. CDR3 DNA sequence: TGTGCCAGTACGGCCTCCGGGACAGGGAGACGAGGGACTGAAGCTTTCTTT.